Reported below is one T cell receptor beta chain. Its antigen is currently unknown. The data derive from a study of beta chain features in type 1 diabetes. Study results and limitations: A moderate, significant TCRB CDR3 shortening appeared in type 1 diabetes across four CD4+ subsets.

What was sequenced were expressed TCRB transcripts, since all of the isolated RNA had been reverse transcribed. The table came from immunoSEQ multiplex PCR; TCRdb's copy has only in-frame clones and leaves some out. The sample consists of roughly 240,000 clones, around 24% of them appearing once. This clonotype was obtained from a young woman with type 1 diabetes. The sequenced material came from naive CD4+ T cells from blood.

CDR3 region: CATSRDHGRAYEQYF. The CDR3 DNA follows: TGTGCCACCAGCAGAGATCACGGGAGGGCCTACGAGCAGTACTTC. The genes are TRBV15 and TRBJ2-7; 8 bases line up with TRBD2. The germline V gene encodes CDR1 LNHNV and CDR2 YYDKDF (reference sequence). The J segment lost 2 bases and the V segment lost 0 bases, leaving 3 bases of the junction unmatched. The CDR3 is 15 residues long.